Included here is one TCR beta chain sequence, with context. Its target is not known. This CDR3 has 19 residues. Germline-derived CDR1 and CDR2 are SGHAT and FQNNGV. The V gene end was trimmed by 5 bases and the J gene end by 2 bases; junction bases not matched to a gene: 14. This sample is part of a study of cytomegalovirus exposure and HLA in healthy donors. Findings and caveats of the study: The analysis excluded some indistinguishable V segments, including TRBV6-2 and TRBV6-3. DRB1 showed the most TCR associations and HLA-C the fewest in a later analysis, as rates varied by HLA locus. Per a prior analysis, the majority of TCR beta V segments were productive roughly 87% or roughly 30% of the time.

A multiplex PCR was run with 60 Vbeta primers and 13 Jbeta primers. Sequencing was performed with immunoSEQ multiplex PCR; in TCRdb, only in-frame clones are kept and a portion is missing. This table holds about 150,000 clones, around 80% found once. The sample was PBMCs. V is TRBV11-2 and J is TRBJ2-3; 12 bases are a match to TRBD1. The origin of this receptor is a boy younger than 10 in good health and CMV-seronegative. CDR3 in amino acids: CASSRTLGTGGFHTDTQYF. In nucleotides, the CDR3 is TGTGCCAGCAGCCGCACCTTAGGGACAGGGGGCTTCCACACAGATACGCAGTATTTT.